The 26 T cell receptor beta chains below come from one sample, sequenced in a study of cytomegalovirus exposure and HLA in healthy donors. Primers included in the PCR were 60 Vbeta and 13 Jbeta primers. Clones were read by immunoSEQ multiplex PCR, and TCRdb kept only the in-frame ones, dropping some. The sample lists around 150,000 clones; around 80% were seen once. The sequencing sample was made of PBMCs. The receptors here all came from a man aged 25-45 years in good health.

In DNA form, the CDR3 reads TGTGCCAGCAGCTCTGGCCAGGGGCGCGAGCAGTACTTC. It specifies CASSSGQGREQYF. The genes are TRBV11-3 and TRBJ2-7; a weak D match, TRBD1 (6 bases). The CDR3 is 13 residues long. Trimming left V 4 bases short and J 6 bases short, with 13 bases between. Germline loops: CDR1 SGHNT, CDR2 YENEEA.

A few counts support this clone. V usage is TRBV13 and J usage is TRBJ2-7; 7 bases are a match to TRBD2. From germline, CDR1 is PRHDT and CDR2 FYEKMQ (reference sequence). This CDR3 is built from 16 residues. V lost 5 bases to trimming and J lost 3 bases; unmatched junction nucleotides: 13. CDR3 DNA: TGTGCCAGCAGCATCCAACCCGGACTAGTTAACTACGAGCAGTACTTC. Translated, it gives CASSIQPGLVNYEQYF.

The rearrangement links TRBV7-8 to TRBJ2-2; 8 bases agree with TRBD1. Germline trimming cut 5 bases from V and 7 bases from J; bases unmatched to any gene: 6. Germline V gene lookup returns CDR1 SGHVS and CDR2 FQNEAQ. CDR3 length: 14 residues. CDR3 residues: CASSQRTGIGELFF. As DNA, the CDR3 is TGTGCCAGCAGCCAACGGACAGGGATCGGGGAGCTGTTTTTT.

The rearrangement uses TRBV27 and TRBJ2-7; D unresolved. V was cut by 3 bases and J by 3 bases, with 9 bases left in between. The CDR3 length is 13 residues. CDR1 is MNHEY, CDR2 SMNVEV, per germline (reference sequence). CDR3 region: CASSFGTDYEQYF. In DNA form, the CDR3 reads TGTGCCAGCAGTTTCGGCACAGACTACGAGCAGTACTTC.

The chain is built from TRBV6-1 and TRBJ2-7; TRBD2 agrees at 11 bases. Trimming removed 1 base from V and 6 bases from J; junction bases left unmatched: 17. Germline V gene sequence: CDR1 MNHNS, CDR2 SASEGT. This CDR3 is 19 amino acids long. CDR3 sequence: CASSEGGTSGRTGRAEQYF. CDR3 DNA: TGTGCCAGCAGTGAAGGAGGGACTAGCGGAAGGACCGGAAGGGCCGAGCAGTACTTC.

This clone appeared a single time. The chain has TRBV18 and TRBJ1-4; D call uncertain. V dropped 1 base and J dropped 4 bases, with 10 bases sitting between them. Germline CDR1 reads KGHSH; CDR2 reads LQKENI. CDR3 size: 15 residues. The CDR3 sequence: CASSPREGRNEKLFF. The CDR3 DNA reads TGTGCCAGCTCACCACGCGAGGGTCGTAATGAAAAACTGTTTTTT.

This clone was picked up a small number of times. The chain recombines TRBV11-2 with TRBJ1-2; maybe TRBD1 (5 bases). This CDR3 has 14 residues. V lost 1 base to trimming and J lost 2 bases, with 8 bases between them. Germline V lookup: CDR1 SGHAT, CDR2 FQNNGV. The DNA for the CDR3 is TGTGCCAGCAGCTTAGTTCGACAGAACTATGGCTACACCTTC. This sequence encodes CASSLVRQNYGYTF.

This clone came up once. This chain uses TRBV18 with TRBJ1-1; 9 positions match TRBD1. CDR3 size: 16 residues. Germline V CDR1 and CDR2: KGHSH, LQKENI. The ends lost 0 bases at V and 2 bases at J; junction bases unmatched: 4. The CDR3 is CASSPPTGGGNTEAFF. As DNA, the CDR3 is TGTGCCAGCTCACCACCGACAGGGGGAGGTAACACTGAAGCTTTCTTT.

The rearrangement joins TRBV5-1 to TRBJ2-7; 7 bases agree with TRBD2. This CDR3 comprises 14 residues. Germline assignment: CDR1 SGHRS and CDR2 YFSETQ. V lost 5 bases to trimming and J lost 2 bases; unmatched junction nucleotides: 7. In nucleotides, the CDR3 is TGCGCCAGCAGTGCTAGCGCGGGGGCCTACGAGCAGTACTTC. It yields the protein CASSASAGAYEQYF.

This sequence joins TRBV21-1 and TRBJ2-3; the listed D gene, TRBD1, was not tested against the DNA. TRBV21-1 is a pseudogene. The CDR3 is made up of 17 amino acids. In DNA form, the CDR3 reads TGTGCCAGCAGCAAAGCACCGACAGGGTTGGTGGCAGATACGCAGTATTTT. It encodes CASSKAPTGLVADTQYF.

The CDR3 protein is CASSFTRTLGTGELFF. The CDR3 bases are TGTGCCAGCAGCTTCACTAGGACGTTGGGCACCGGGGAGCTGTTTTTT. The rearrangement links TRBV11-3 to TRBJ2-2; perhaps TRBD2 as D (5 bases). The CDR3 loop spans 16 amino acids. CDR1 and CDR2 (germline): SGHNT, YENEEA. Trimming cost V 3 bases and J 4 bases, with 15 bases left between them.

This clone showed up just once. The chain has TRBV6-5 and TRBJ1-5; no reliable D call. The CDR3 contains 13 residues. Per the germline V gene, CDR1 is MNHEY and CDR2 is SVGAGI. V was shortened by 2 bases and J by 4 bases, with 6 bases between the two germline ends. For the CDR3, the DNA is TGTGCCAGCAGTTACGCACTTAATCAGCCCCAGCATTTT. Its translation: CASSYALNQPQHF.

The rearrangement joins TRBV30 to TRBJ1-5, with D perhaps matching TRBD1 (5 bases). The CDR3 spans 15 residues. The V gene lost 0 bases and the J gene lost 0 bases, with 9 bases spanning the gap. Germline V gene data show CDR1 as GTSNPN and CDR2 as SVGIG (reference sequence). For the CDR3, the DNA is TGTGCCTGGAGTGTGGGGGGGGGTAGCAATCAGCCCCAGCATTTT. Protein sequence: CAWSVGGGSNQPQHF.

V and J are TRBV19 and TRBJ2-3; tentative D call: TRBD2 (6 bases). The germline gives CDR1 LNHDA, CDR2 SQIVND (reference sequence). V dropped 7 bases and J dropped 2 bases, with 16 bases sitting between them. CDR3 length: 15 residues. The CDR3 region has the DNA TGTGCCAGTATGCGGGGCGGGCCCTTCACAGATACGCAGTATTTT. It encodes CASMRGGPFTDTQYF.

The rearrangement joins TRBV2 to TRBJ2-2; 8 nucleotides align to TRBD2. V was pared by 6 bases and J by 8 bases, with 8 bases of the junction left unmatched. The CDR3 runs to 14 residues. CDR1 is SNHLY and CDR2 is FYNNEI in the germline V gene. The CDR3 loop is CASRPRTSFGELFF. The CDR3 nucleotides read TGTGCCAGCAGACCCCGGACTAGCTTTGGGGAGCTGTTTTTT.

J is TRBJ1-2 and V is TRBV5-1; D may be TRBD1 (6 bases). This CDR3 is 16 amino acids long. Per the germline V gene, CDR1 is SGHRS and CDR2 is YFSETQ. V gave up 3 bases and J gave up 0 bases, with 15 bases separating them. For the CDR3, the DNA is TGCGCCAGCAGCTCGGCCAACAGGGCCGCTAACTATGGCTACACCTTC. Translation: CASSSANRAANYGYTF.

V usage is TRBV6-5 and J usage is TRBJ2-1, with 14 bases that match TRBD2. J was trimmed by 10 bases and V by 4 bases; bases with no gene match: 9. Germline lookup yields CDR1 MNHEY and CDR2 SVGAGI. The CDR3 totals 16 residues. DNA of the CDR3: TGTGCCAGCAGTTTGGGACTAGCGGGAGATTTTGAAGAGCAGTTCTTC. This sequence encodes CASSLGLAGDFEEQFF.

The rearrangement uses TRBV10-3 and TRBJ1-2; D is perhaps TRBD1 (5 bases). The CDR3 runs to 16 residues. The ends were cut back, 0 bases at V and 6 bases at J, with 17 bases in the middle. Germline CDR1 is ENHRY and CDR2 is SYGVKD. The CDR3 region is CAISESGQVAGHGYTF. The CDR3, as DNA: TGTGCCATCAGTGAGTCGGGGCAGGTCGCAGGTCATGGCTACACCTTC.

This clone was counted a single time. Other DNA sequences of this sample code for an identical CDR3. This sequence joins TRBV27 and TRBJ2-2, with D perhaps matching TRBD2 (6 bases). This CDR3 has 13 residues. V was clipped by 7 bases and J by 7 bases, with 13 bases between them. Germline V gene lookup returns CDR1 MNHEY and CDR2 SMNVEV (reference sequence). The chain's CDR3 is CASMAGIFGELFF. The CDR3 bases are TGTGCCAGCATGGCGGGGATCTTCGGGGAGCTGTTTTTT.

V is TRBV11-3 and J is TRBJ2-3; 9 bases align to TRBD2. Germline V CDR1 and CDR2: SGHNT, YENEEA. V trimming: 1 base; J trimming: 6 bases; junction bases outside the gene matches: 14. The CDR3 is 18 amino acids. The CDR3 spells CASSLGTRLAAGVDTQYF. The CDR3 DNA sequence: TGTGCCAGCAGCTTAGGCACCCGACTAGCGGCCGGGGTGGATACGCAGTATTTT. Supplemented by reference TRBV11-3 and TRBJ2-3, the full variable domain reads EAGVVQSPRYKIIEKKQPVAFWCNPISGHNTLYWYLQNLGQGPELLIRYENEEAVDDSQLPKDRFSAERLKGVDSTLKIQPAELGDSAVYLCASSLGTRLAAGVDTQYFGPGTRLTVL.

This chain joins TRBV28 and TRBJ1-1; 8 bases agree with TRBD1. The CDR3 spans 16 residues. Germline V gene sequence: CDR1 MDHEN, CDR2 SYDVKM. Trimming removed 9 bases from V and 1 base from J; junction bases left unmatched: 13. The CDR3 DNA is TGTGCCAGTCCCCCCCCGATCGACAGGGGGAACACTGAAGCTTTCTTT. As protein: CASPPPIDRGNTEAFF.

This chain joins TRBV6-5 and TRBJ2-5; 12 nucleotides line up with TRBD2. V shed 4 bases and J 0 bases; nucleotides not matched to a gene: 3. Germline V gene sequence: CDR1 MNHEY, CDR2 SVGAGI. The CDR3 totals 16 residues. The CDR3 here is CASSFRLAGDQETQYF. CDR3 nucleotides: TGTGCCAGCAGTTTCCGACTAGCGGGGGACCAAGAGACCCAGTACTTC.

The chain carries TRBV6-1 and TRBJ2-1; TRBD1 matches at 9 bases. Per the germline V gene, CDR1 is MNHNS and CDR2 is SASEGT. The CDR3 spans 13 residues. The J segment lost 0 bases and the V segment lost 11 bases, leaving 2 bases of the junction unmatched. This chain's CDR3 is CAGTGSSYNEQFF. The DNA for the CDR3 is TGTGCCGGGACAGGGAGCTCCTACAATGAGCAGTTCTTC.

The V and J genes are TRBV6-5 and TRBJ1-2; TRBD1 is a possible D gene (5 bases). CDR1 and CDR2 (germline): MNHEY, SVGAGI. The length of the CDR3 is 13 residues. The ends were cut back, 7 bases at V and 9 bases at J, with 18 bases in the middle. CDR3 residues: CASKSGGAQSYTF. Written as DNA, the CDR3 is TGTGCCAGCAAATCAGGAGGGGCTCAAAGCTACACCTTC.

As DNA, the CDR3 is TGCGCCAGCAGCTATCCCGACAGGAACTATGGCTACACCTTC. This gives the protein CASSYPDRNYGYTF. The chain is built from TRBV5-1 and TRBJ1-2, with D possibly being TRBD1 (6 bases). Germline CDR1 SGHRS, CDR2 YFSETQ. The V end was cut by 3 bases, the J end by 2 bases, with 11 bases between. The CDR3 is made up of 14 amino acids.

The CDR3 sequence: CASSLGSSGSPSTDTQYF. CDR3 DNA: TGTGCCAGCAGCTTAGGAAGTAGCGGGAGCCCTAGCACAGATACGCAGTATTTT. This chain uses TRBV7-8 with TRBJ2-3; 9 bases line up with TRBD2. The length of the CDR3 is 18 residues. Germline CDR1 reads SGHVS; CDR2 reads FQNEAQ. Trimming at V came to 1 base and at J to 0 bases, leaving 8 bases not matched to a gene.